The 5 T cell receptor beta chains below all came from one sample that was sequenced in a study of control samples from healthy donors and cancer patients. Produced via immunoSEQ multiplex PCR; TCRdb's table is partial and in-frame only. The data contain tens of thousands of clones, 91% of them singletons. The sequenced sample was PBMCs. These receptor sequences come from a man aged 50-60 years with lung cancer.

By share, this clone ranks as medium-sized. J is TRBJ1-2 and V is TRBV27; D possibly corresponds to TRBD1 (5 bases). This CDR3 has 14 amino acids. Trimming removed 3 bases from V and 4 bases from J, with 12 bases in between. CDR1 and CDR2 from the germline V gene are MNHEY and SMNVEV (reference sequence). The CDR3 nucleotides are TGTGCCAGCAGTTTTGTCGGGGGTGGCTATGGCTACACCTTC. This translates into CASSFVGGGYGYTF.

The gene calls are TRBV10-3 and TRBJ1-3, with 10 bases that match TRBD1. With 2 bases clipped from V and 4 bases from J, the junction kept 8 bases outside the gene matches. The CDR3 has 17 amino acids. CDR1 ENHRY and CDR2 SYGVKD come from the germline V gene. CDR3 protein: CAISELGQGEYGNTIYF. The DNA for the CDR3 is TGTGCCATCAGTGAGCTCGGACAGGGGGAATACGGAAACACCATATATTTT.

V and J are TRBV7-6 and TRBJ2-1; 16 nucleotides agree with TRBD2. CDR1 and CDR2 (germline): SGHVS, FNYEAQ. This CDR3 has 21 amino acids. Losses at the gene ends were 2 bases for V and 0 bases for J; bases not matched to a gene: 10. The chain's CDR3 is CASSLLHPGLAGGPSYNEQFF. CDR3 nucleotide sequence: TGTGCCAGCAGCTTACTCCACCCGGGACTAGCGGGGGGGCCCTCCTACAATGAGCAGTTCTTC.

The chain uses TRBV29-1 and TRBJ1-2; 7 positions agree with TRBD1. The CDR3 extends over 14 amino acids. CDR1 is SQVTM and CDR2 is ANQGSEA in the germline V gene. Trimming took 4 bases from V and 2 from J; bases not matched to a gene: 7. CDR3 DNA: TGCAGCGTTGGGACAGGTACCATAAACTATGGCTACACCTTC. Translated, it gives CSVGTGTINYGYTF. Supplemented by reference TRBV29-1 and TRBJ1-2, the full variable domain reads SAVISQKPSRDICQRGTSLTIQCQVDSQVTMMFWYRQQPGQSLTLIATANQGSEATYESGFVIDKFPISRPNLTFSTLTVSNMSPEDSSIYLCSVGTGTINYGYTFGSGTRLTVV.

The chain is built from TRBV9 and TRBJ1-2; unclear D gene. The CDR3 totals 15 residues. Trimming pared 1 base from V and 5 bases from J, leaving 15 bases between. Per the germline V gene, CDR1 is SGDLS and CDR2 is YYNGEE. The CDR3 is CASSVLTEPRYGYTF. The DNA for the CDR3 is TGTGCCAGCAGCGTACTGACGGAGCCTAGGTATGGCTACACCTTC. Looking up the rest from reference TRBV9 and TRBJ1-2 gives the full variable domain: DSGVTQTPKHLITATGQRVTLRCSPRSGDLSVYWYQQSLDQGLQFLIQYYNGEERAKGNILERFSAQQFPDLHSELNLSSLELGDSALYFCASSVLTEPRYGYTFGSGTRLTVV.